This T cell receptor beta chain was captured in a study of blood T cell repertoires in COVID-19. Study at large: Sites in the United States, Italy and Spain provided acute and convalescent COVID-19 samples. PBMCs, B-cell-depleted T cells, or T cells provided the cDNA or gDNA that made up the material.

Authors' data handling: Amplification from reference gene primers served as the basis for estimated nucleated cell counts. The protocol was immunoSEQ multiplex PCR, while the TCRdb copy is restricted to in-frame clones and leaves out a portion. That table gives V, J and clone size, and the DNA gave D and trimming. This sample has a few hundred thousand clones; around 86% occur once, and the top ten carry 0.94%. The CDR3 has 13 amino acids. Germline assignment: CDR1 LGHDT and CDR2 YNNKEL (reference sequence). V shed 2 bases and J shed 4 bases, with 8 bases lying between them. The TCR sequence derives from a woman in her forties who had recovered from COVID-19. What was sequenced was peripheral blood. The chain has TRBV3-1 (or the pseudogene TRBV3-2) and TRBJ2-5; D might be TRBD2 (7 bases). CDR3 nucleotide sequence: TGTGCCAGCAGCCAAAGGGGGGGAGAGACCCAGTACTTC. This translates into CASSQRGGETQYF.